Each of the 30 T cell receptor beta chains below was sequenced from the same sample in a study of blood T cell repertoires in COVID-19. Sequenced by immunoSEQ multiplex PCR; TCRdb stores in-frame clones only, minus some. The data hold roughly 180,000 clones, with approximately 85% observed a single time. The sample taken for sequencing was peripheral blood. These receptors all come from an elderly man with COVID-19, enrolled during active disease.

The chain recombines TRBV13 with TRBJ1-2, with 7 bases that match TRBD1. Germline lookup yields CDR1 PRHDT and CDR2 FYEKMQ (reference sequence). This CDR3 is 14 amino acids long. Trimming cost V 5 bases and J 4 bases; bases outside gene matches: 7. The CDR3 region has the DNA TGTGCCAGCAGCCCCCCGGGACAGACCTATGGCTACACCTTC. Protein: CASSPPGQTYGYTF.

This chain uses TRBV3-1 (or the pseudogene TRBV3-2) with TRBJ2-7; 9 nucleotides align to TRBD1. Germline trimming cut 4 bases from V and 0 bases from J; bases unmatched to any gene: 1. From germline, CDR1 is LGHDT and CDR2 YNNKEL (reference sequence). CDR3 length equals 14 residues. CDR3 sequence: CASSLQGASYEQYF. In nucleotides, the CDR3 is TGTGCCAGCAGCCTACAGGGGGCCTCCTACGAGCAGTACTTC.

This chain joins TRBV9 and TRBJ2-5; D remains unclear. V lost 3 bases and J 0 bases, leaving 12 bases between the germline ends. The germline CDR1 and CDR2 sequences are SGDLS and YYNGEE. This CDR3 contains 15 residues. The CDR3, as DNA: TGTGCCAGCAGCGCGCCTGGGCGTAACCAAGAGACCCAGTACTTC. Its translation is CASSAPGRNQETQYF.

V gene TRBV10-3 combines with J gene TRBJ2-2, with TRBD2 identical over 14 bases. The germline V gene encodes CDR1 ENHRY and CDR2 SYGVKD. This CDR3 has 17 residues. J lost 0 bases, V lost 6 bases, and 3 bases had no gene match. CDR3 residues: CAIRGTSGGSNTGELFF. CDR3 DNA sequence: TGTGCCATCAGGGGGACTAGCGGGGGTTCGAACACCGGGGAGCTGTTTTTT.

J is TRBJ1-1 and V is TRBV5-4; tentatively, D is TRBD1 (5 bases). The CDR3 is made up of 14 amino acids. The V end lost 0 bases, the J end lost 2 bases, and 8 bases lay between the germline ends. Germline assignment: CDR1 SGHNT and CDR2 YYREEE (reference sequence). CDR3 amino acids: CASSLEGTNTEAFF. CDR3 DNA sequence: TGTGCCAGCAGCTTGGAAGGGACTAACACTGAAGCTTTCTTT.

This sequence joins TRBV28 and TRBJ1-1; no clear D. The CDR3 length is 16 residues. The V gene lost 8 bases and the J gene lost 0 bases, with 19 bases spanning the gap. From germline, CDR1 is MDHEN and CDR2 SYDVKM. In DNA form, the CDR3 reads TGTGCCAGCCCCCCCGCGGGAATGCTGATGAACACTGAAGCTTTCTTT. Protein: CASPPAGMLMNTEAFF.

V gene TRBV12-3 or TRBV12-4 combines with J gene TRBJ1-3; D not resolved. Trimming removed 1 base from V and 9 bases from J, with 10 bases in between. The CDR3 extends over 13 amino acids. The CDR3 loop is CASSLVSTGTIYF. Written as DNA, the CDR3 is TGTGCCAGCAGTTTAGTTTCTACTGGCACCATATATTTT.

The V call is TRBV5-4, the J call TRBJ2-3; 10 positions match TRBD2. CDR3 length: 16 residues. The V gene's germline CDR1 is SGHNT and CDR2 YYREEE (reference sequence). After removal of 2 bases from V and 1 base from J, the junction contained 4 bases not matched to a gene. The CDR3 region is CASSFRLAGGTDTQYF. CDR3 bases: TGTGCCAGCAGCTTTAGGCTAGCGGGGGGCACAGATACGCAGTATTTT. Filled out from reference TRBV5-4 and TRBJ2-3, the complete variable domain reads ETGVTQSPTHLIKTRGQQVTLRCSSQSGHNTVSWYQQALGQGPQFIFQYYREEENGRGNFPPRFSGLQFPNYSSELNVNALELDDSALYLCASSFRLAGGTDTQYFGPGTRLTVL.

The V and J genes are TRBV7-6 and TRBJ1-1; D is perhaps TRBD1 (5 bases). CDR1 is SGHVS and CDR2 is FNYEAQ in the germline V gene. The CDR3 sequence is 13 residues long. Trimming shortened V by 5 bases and J by 6 bases, and 13 bases separated the two germline ends. CDR3 amino acids: CASSVELRAEAFF. The DNA for the CDR3 is TGTGCCAGCAGCGTAGAACTCAGGGCTGAAGCTTTCTTT.

The gene calls are TRBV5-1 and TRBJ2-6; no reliable D call. This CDR3 spans 15 amino acids. Germline CDR1 is SGHRS and CDR2 is YFSETQ. With 6 bases removed from V and 0 bases from J, the gap between germline ends came to 10 bases. The CDR3 sequence is CASTPGDSGANVLTF. The CDR3 DNA sequence: TGCGCCAGCACACCCGGAGACTCTGGGGCCAACGTCCTGACTTTC.

This chain uses TRBV9 with TRBJ1-2; no definite D call. Germline CDR1 reads SGDLS; CDR2 reads YYNGEE. The CDR3 is made up of 14 amino acids. V was shortened by 4 bases and J by 7 bases, with 17 bases between the two germline ends. The CDR3: CASSLIAARSGYTF. CDR3 coding DNA: TGTGCCAGCAGCCTTATAGCCGCGAGGAGTGGCTACACCTTC.

In this sample, this clone turned up a few times. V is TRBV27 and J is TRBJ1-6; D may be TRBD1 (6 bases). The germline V gene has CDR1 MNHEY and CDR2 SMNVEV (reference sequence). Deletions cut 3 bases from V and 5 bases from J, with 14 bases between. CDR3 length: 16 amino acids. The CDR3 DNA reads as TGTGCCAGCAGTTTCCCTAGAACAGGGAATAATTCACCCCTCCACTTT. Its protein is CASSFPRTGNNSPLHF.

The chain carries TRBV19 and TRBJ1-1, with D possibly being TRBD1 (6 bases). The ends were cut back, 4 bases at V and 2 bases at J, with 11 bases in the middle. The CDR3 loop spans 14 amino acids. Germline values: CDR1 LNHDA, CDR2 SQIVND (reference sequence). The CDR3 nucleotides are TGTGCCAGTAGTAAGGACAGACTCAACACTGAAGCTTTCTTT. Amino acids: CASSKDRLNTEAFF.

The chain uses TRBV7-8 and TRBJ1-5, with D unresolved. The V gene lost 1 base and the J gene lost 5 bases, with 3 bases spanning the gap. This CDR3 region has 12 residues. Germline V gene lookup returns CDR1 SGHVS and CDR2 FQNEAQ. The CDR3 nucleotides read TGTGCCAGCAGCTTAGTAGATCAGCCCCAGCATTTT. Protein sequence: CASSLVDQPQHF.

The gene calls are TRBV2 and TRBJ1-5; 9 nucleotides agree with TRBD1. CDR1 and CDR2 from the germline V gene are SNHLY and FYNNEI. CDR3 length: 13 amino acids. The V gene end was trimmed by 8 bases and the J gene end by 4 bases; junction bases not matched to a gene: 3. The CDR3 nucleotides read TGTGCCAGCGGGGGACAGGGAAATCAGCCCCAGCATTTT. It encodes CASGGQGNQPQHF.

There are a few counts of this clone. J is TRBJ1-5 and V is TRBV3-1 (or the pseudogene TRBV3-2); the D is unclear. Germline V lookup: CDR1 LGHDT, CDR2 YNNKEL (reference sequence). Trimming took off 2 bases at V and 0 bases at J, with 2 bases between the two ends. The CDR3 runs to 13 residues. CDR3 DNA: TGTGCCAGCAGCCAACTTAGCAATCAGCCCCAGCATTTT. Translating it yields CASSQLSNQPQHF.

The chain carries TRBV5-5 and TRBJ2-7; 7 positions agree with TRBD1. This CDR3 is built from 15 residues. V lost 1 base, J lost 4 bases, and 8 bases stayed unmatched. Germline assignment: CDR1 SGHKS and CDR2 YYEKEE (reference sequence). The CDR3 region is CASSLLTGAAYEQYF. The CDR3 DNA is TGTGCCAGCAGCTTGCTCACAGGGGCTGCTTACGAGCAGTACTTC. The entire variable domain, with the rest obtained from reference TRBV5-5 and TRBJ2-7, is as follows: DAGVTQSPTHLIKTRGQQVTLRCSPISGHKSVSWYQQVLGQGPQFIFQYYEKEERGRGNFPDRFSARQFPNYSSELNVNALLLGDSALYLCASSLLTGAAYEQYFGPGTRLTVT.

This sequence joins TRBV28 and TRBJ1-1; no clear D gene. V was cut by 7 bases and J by 0 bases, with 15 bases left in between. This CDR3 contains 15 residues. CDR1 and CDR2 from the germline V gene are MDHEN and SYDVKM. The CDR3 loop is CASNPRRVMNTEAFF. DNA of the CDR3: TGTGCCAGCAACCCCCGGAGGGTGATGAACACTGAAGCTTTCTTT.

The gene calls are TRBV5-1 and TRBJ1-6, with D perhaps matching TRBD1 (6 bases). The CDR3 has 15 amino acids. Per germline, CDR1 SGHRS and CDR2 YFSETQ. The V end was cut by 0 bases, the J end by 4 bases, with 8 bases between. The CDR3 reads CASSLGQVYNSPLHF. As DNA, the CDR3 is TGCGCCAGCAGCTTGGGACAGGTATATAATTCACCCCTCCACTTT.

This chain uses TRBV19 with TRBJ1-2; tentatively, D is TRBD1 (5 bases). The CDR3 is made up of 13 amino acids. CDR1 LNHDA and CDR2 SQIVND come from the germline V gene (reference sequence). V shed 4 bases and J shed 10 bases, with 16 bases lying between them. The CDR3 sequence: CASSNAGLDDYTF. In DNA, the CDR3 is TGTGCCAGTAGTAACGCGGGGCTGGATGACTACACCTTC.

The V gene is TRBV19, the J gene TRBJ1-5; D is ambiguous. Trimming cost V 3 bases and J 6 bases, with 9 bases left between them. The germline V gene encodes CDR1 LNHDA and CDR2 SQIVND (reference sequence). The length of the CDR3 is 13 residues. CDR3 region: CASSIPGGQPQHF. The CDR3 DNA reads TGTGCCAGTAGTATCCCGGGAGGTCAGCCCCAGCATTTT.

This clone was seen more than once but under ten times. J is TRBJ2-3 and V is TRBV2; a weak D match, TRBD1 (7 bases). The CDR3 contains 16 residues. CDR1 is SNHLY and CDR2 is FYNNEI in the germline V gene. Trimming left V 3 bases short and J 3 bases short, with 16 bases between. CDR3 DNA sequence: TGTGCCAGCAGTGATTTGTGGAGGGGGCCTACAGATACGCAGTATTTT. Amino acids: CASSDLWRGPTDTQYF.

The genes are TRBV2 and TRBJ1-2, with 9 positions matching TRBD1. The CDR3 is 15 residues long. V was pared by 5 bases and J by 4 bases, with 8 bases of the junction left unmatched. Looked up from germline, CDR1 is SNHLY and CDR2 is FYNNEI. CDR3 bases: TGTGCCAGCAGTCCAGGGACAGGGTACGGCTATGGCTACACCTTC. This codes for CASSPGTGYGYGYTF.

This clone was found many times. V is TRBV6-2 or TRBV6-3 and J is TRBJ1-1; D not certain. The V and J ends lost 4 bases and 8 bases respectively, with 14 bases between them. The germline gives CDR1 MNHEY, CDR2 SVGEGT. The CDR3 spans 13 residues. The CDR3 DNA is TGTGCCAGCAGTTTGTACGTAGTTAGCGAAGCTTTCTTT. Residues: CASSLYVVSEAFF.

CDR3 protein: CASDDRGLYNEQFF. CDR3 DNA sequence: TGTGCCAGCGATGACAGGGGTCTATACAATGAGCAGTTCTTC. The J gene is TRBJ2-1, the V gene TRBV6-5; 8 positions agree with TRBD1. The CDR3 extends over 14 amino acids. With 8 bases clipped from V and 4 bases from J, the junction kept 7 bases outside the gene matches. CDR1 and CDR2 (germline): MNHEY, SVGAGI.

This clone appeared a single time. The chain combines TRBV6-4 with TRBJ1-3; the match to TRBD1 covers 9 bases. The trim removed 4 bases at V and 9 bases at J, leaving 10 bases unmatched. Germline CDR1 reads MRHNA; CDR2 reads SNTAGT. There are 15 residues in the CDR3. DNA for the CDR3: TGTGCCAGCAGTGCCGGGACAGGGTACTTCGGCACCATATATTTT. Translation: CASSAGTGYFGTIYF.

V and J are TRBV18 and TRBJ2-7; D not certain. The CDR3 totals 15 residues. Germline V gene sequence: CDR1 KGHSH, CDR2 LQKENI. Trimming shortened V by 2 bases and J by 0 bases, and 11 bases separated the two germline ends. The CDR3 here is CASSPTVGSSYEQYF. The CDR3 nucleotides are TGTGCCAGCTCACCAACAGTGGGTAGCTCCTACGAGCAGTACTTC.

The J gene is TRBJ1-1, the V gene TRBV9, with 9 bases matching TRBD1. The CDR3 contains 16 residues. Germline V lookup: CDR1 SGDLS, CDR2 YYNGEE. J gave up 0 bases and V 0 bases, and 3 bases lay outside the gene matches. The CDR3: CASSVGTGALNTEAFF. The CDR3 DNA follows: TGTGCCAGCAGCGTAGGGACAGGGGCCCTGAACACTGAAGCTTTCTTT.

This clone was seen only a few times. The rearrangement uses TRBV5-1 and TRBJ2-6; D call uncertain. CDR1 is SGHRS, CDR2 YFSETQ, per germline. The V and J ends lost 2 bases and 4 bases respectively, with 4 bases between them. This CDR3 region has 13 residues. CDR3 coding DNA: TGCGCCAGCAGCTTTGAGGGGGCCAACGTCCTGACTTTC. It codes for CASSFEGANVLTF.

V and J are TRBV9 and TRBJ2-2, with a weak D call TRBD2 (6 bases). V was shortened by 1 base and J by 3 bases, with 7 bases between the two germline ends. The CDR3 loop spans 14 amino acids. CDR1 is SGDLS and CDR2 is YYNGEE in the germline V gene. CDR3 region: CASSVRDYTGELFF. The CDR3 DNA reads as TGTGCCAGCAGCGTACGGGACTACACCGGGGAGCTGTTTTTT.